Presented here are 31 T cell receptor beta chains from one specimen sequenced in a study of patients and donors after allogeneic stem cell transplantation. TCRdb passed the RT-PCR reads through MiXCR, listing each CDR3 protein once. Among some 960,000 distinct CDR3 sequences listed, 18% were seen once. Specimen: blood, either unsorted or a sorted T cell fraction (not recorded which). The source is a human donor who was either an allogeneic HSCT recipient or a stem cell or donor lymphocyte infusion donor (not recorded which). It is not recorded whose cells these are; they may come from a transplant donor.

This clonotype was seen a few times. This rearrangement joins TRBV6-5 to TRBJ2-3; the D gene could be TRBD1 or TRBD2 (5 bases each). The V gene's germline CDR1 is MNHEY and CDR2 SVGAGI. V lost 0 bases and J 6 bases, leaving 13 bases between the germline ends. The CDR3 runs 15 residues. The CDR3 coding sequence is TGTGCCAGCAGTTACTCGGGGGTGCAAGGGGATACGCAGTATTTT. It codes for CASSYSGVQGDTQYF.

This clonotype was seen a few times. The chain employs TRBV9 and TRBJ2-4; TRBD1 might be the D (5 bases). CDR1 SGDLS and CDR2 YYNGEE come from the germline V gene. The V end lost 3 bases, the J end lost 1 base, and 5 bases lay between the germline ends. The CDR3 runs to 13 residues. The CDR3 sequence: CASSEGAKNIQYF. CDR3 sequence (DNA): TGTGCCAGCAGCGAGGGGGCCAAAAACATTCAGTACTTC.

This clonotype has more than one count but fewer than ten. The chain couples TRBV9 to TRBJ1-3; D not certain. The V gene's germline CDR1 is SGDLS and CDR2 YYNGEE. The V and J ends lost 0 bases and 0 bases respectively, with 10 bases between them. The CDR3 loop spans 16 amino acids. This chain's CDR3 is CASSVGEEISGNTIYF. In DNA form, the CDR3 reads TGTGCCAGCAGCGTAGGTGAGGAAATCTCTGGAAACACCATATATTTT.

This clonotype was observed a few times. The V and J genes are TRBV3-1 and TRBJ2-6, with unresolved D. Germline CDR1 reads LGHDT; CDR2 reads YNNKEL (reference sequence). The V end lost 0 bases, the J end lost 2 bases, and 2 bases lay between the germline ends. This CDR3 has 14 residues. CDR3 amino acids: CASSQEAGANVLTF. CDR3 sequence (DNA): TGTGCCAGCAGCCAAGAGGCTGGGGCCAACGTCCTGACTTTC.

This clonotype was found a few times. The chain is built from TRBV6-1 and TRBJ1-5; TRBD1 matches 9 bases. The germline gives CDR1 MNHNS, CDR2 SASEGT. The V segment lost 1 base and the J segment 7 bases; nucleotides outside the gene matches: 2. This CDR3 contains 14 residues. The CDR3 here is CASSEGTGVQPQHF. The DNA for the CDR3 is TGTGCCAGCAGTGAAGGGACAGGGGTCCAGCCCCAGCATTTT.

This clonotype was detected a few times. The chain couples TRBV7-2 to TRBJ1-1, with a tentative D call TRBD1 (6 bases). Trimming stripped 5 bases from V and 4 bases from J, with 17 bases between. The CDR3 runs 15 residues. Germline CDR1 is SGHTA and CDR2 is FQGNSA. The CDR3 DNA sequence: TGTGCCAGCAGCACCTACAGGGCGGCTGGCACTGAAGCTTTCTTT. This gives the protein CASSTYRAAGTEAFF.

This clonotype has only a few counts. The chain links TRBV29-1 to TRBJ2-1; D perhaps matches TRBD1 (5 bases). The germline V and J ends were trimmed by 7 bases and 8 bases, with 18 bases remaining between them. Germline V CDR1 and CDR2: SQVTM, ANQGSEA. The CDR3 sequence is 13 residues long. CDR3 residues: CSAGMGPSDEQFF. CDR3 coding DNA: TGCAGCGCTGGAATGGGGCCTTCGGATGAGCAGTTCTTC.

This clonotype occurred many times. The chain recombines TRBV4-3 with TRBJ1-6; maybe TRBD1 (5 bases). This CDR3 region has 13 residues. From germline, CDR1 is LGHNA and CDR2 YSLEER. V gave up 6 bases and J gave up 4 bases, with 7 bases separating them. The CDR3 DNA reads TGCGCCAGCAGGTGGGGGTATAATTCACCCCTCCACTTT. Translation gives CASRWGYNSPLHF.

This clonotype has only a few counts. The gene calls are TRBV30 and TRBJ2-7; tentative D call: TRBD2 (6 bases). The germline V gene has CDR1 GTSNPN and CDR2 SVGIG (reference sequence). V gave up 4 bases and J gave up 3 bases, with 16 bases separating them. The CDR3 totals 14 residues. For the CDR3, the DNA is TGTGCCTGGAATGGCGGGACCTCCCTCTACGAGCAGTACTTC. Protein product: CAWNGGTSLYEQYF.

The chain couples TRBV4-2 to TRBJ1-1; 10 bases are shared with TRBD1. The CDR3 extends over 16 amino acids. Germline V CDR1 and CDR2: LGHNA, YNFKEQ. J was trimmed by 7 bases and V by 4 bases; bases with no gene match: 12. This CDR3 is CASSPRTGTGDGEAFF. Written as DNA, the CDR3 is TGTGCCAGCAGCCCGAGAACCGGGACAGGGGATGGTGAAGCTTTCTTT.

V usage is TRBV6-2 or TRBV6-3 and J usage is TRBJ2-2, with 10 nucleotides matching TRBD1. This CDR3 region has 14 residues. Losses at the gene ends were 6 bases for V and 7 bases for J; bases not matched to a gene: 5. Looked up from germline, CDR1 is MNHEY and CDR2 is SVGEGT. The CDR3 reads CASRGQGYDGELFF. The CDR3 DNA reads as TGTGCCAGCAGGGGACAGGGGTATGACGGGGAGCTGTTTTTT.

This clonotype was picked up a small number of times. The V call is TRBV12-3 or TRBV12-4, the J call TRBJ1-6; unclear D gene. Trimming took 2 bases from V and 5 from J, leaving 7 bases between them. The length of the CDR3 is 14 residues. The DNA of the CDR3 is TGTGCCAGCAGTTTAACAGCAAATAATTCACCCCTCCACTTT. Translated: CASSLTANNSPLHF.

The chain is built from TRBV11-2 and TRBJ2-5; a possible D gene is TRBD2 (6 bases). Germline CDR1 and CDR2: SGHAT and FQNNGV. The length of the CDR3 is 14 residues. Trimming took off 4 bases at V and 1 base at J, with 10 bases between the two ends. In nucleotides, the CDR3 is TGTGCCAGCAGCTCCCGGACTATCCAAGAGACCCAGTACTTC. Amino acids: CASSSRTIQETQYF.

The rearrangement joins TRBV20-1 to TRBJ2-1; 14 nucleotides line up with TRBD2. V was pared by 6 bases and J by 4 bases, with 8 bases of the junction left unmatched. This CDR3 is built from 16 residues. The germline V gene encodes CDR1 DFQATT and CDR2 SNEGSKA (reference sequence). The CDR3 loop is CSAPGLAGGQYNEQFF. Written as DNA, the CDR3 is TGCAGTGCCCCCGGACTAGCGGGGGGACAATACAATGAGCAGTTCTTC.

CDR3 bases: TGTGCCAGCAGCCCCTGGGGAAGGGACACAGATACGCAGTATTTT. Translated: CASSPWGRDTDTQYF. The chain joins TRBV7-3 to TRBJ2-3; D uncertain. The V end was cut by 5 bases, the J end by 2 bases, with 14 bases between. CDR1 and CDR2 (germline): SGHTA, FQGTGA. The length of the CDR3 is 15 residues.

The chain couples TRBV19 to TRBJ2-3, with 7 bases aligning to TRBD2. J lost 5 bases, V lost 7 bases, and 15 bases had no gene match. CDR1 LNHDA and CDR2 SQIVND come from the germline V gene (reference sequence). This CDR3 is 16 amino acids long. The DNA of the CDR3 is TGTGCCAGTAATCCTTGGGCTAGCGGAGGCGTAGATACGCAGTATTTT. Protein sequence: CASNPWASGGVDTQYF.

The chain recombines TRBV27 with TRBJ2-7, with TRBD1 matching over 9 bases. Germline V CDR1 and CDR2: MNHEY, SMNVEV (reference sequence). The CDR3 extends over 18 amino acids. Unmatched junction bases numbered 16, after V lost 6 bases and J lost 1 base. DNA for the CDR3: TGTGCCAGCAGCTCTCTCAAATTCCGGGACAGGGTGTCCTACGAGCAGTACTTC. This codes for CASSSLKFRDRVSYEQYF.

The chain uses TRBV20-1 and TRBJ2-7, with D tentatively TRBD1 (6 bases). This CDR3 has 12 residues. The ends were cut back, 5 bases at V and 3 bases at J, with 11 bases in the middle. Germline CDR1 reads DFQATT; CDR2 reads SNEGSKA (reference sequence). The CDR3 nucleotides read TGCAGTGCTCCAGGACAGTTCTACGAGCAGTACTTC. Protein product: CSAPGQFYEQYF.

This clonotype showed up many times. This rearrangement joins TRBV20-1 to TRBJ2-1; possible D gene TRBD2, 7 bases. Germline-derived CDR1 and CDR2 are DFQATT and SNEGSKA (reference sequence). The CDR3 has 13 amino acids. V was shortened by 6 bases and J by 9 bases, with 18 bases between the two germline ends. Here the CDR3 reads CSAGGGRGPEQFF. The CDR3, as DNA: TGCAGTGCCGGGGGCGGGAGAGGCCCTGAGCAGTTCTTC.

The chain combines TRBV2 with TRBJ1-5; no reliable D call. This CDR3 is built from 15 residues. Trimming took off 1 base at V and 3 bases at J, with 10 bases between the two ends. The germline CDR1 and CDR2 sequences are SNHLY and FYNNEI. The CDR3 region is CASSEGRQYNQPQHF. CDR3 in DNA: TGTGCCAGCAGTGAAGGGAGACAATACAATCAGCCCCAGCATTTT.

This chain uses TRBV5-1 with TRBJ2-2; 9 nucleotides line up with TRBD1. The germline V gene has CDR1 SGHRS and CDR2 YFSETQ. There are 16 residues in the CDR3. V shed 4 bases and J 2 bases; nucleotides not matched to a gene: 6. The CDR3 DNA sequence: TGCGCCAGCAGCACCGACAGGGGGAGAAACACCGGGGAGCTGTTTTTT. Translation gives CASSTDRGRNTGELFF.

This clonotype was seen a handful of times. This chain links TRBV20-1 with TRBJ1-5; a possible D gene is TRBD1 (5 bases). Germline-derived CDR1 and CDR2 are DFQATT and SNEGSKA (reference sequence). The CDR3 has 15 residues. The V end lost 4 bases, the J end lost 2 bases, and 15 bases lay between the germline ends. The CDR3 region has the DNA TGCAGTGCTAAAAAGGGGCCTACGCGCAATCAGCCCCAGCATTTT. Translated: CSAKKGPTRNQPQHF.

This chain's CDR3 is CASSYSAGYMNTEAFF. DNA for the CDR3: TGTGCCAGCAGTTACTCGGCAGGGTACATGAACACTGAAGCTTTCTTT. The chain is built from TRBV6-5 and TRBJ1-1, with D perhaps matching TRBD1 (5 bases). The CDR3 extends over 16 amino acids. Germline V gene lookup returns CDR1 MNHEY and CDR2 SVGAGI. Trimming stripped 0 bases from V and 0 bases from J, with 11 bases between.

This CDR3 is CASSLGTGFDMAFF. As DNA, the CDR3 is TGTGCCAGCAGTTTAGGGACAGGGTTTGATATGGCTTTCTTT. The rearrangement uses TRBV27 and TRBJ1-1; 9 positions agree with TRBD1. Trimming at V came to 2 bases and at J to 11 bases, leaving 9 bases not matched to a gene. Germline V CDR1 and CDR2: MNHEY, SMNVEV (reference sequence). The CDR3 has 14 amino acids.

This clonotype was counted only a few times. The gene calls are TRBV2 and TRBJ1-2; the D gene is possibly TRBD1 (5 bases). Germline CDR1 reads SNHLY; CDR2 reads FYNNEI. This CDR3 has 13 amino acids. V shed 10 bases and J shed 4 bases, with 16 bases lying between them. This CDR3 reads CAIVIDSFYGYTF. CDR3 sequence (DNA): TGTGCCATCGTAATTGACAGCTTCTATGGCTACACCTTC.

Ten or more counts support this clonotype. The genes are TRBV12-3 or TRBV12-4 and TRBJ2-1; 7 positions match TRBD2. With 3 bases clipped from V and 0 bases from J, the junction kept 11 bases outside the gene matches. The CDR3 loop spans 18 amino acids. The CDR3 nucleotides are TGTGCCAGCAGTTTGACCAGCGGGGTTCCACTCTCCTACAATGAGCAGTTCTTC. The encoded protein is CASSLTSGVPLSYNEQFF.

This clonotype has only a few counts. DNA of the CDR3: TGCAGTGCTACCCGGCGAGCGGGCCAAGAGACCCAGTACTTC. This translates into CSATRRAGQETQYF. J is TRBJ2-5 and V is TRBV20-1; a possible D gene is TRBD2 (6 bases). The ends were cut back, 4 bases at V and 1 base at J, with 13 bases in the middle. CDR3 length equals 14 residues. Germline V gene sequence: CDR1 DFQATT, CDR2 SNEGSKA (reference sequence).

CDR3 bases: TGCGCCAGCAGCCAAGAGTCTCGGGCAACCTACGAGCAGTACTTC. Protein: CASSQESRATYEQYF. V usage is TRBV4-1 and J usage is TRBJ2-7, with D unresolved. Per the germline V gene, CDR1 is MGHRA and CDR2 is YSYEKL. V was trimmed by 0 bases and J by 2 bases, leaving 11 bases between them. The CDR3 extends over 15 amino acids.

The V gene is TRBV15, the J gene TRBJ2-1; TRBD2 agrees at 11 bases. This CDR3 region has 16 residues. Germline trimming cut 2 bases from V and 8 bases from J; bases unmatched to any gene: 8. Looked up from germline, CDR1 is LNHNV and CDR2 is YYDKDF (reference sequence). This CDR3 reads CATSRFGLAGLDEQFF. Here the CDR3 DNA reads TGTGCCACCAGCAGATTTGGACTAGCGGGTCTCGATGAGCAGTTCTTC.

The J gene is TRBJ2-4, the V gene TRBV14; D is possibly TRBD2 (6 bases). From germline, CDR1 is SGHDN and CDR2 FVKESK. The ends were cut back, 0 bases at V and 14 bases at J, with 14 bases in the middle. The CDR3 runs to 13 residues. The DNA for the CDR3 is TGTGCCAGCAGCCAAGATAGGCGGGGAAATAAGTACTTC. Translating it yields CASSQDRRGNKYF.

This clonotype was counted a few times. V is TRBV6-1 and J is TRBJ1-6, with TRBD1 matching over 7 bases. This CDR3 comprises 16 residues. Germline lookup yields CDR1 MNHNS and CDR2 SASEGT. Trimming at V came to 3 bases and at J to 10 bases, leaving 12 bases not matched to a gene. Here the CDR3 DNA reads TGTGCCAGCAGTGATTTCCCGGGAGGGGGCGACTCACCCCTCCACTTT. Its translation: CASSDFPGGGDSPLHF.